This T cell receptor (beta chain) was recovered during a study of blood T cell repertoires in COVID-19. Study as a whole: PBMCs, B-cell-depleted T cells, or T cells were the source of the cDNA or gDNA that made up the material.

The table came from immunoSEQ multiplex PCR; TCRdb's copy has only in-frame clones and leaves some out. The repertoire holds 120,000 to 150,000 clones, about nine tenths seen once, with about 10% in the top ten. Germline CDR1 reads MDHEN; CDR2 reads SYDVKM. The CDR3 sequence is 15 residues long. V lost 4 bases and J lost 4; bases outside the gene matches: 6. The sequence derives from a man between 50 and 59 years old with active or convalescent COVID-19. The chain couples TRBV28 to TRBJ1-3; TRBD1 matches 8 bases. Sequences were obtained from peripheral blood. The CDR3 DNA follows: TGTGCCAGCAGTTCAACAGGGACAGGAGGAAACACCATATATTTT. It translates to CASSSTGTGGNTIYF.